The clone carrying this T cell receptor (beta chain) is a singleton in its sample. Its target is unknown. These data originate in a study of T cell responses to AZD1222 COVID-19 vaccine. CDR1 and CDR2 (germline): KGHDR, SFDVKD. The CDR3 is made up of 14 amino acids. The V gene lost 5 bases and the J gene lost 7 bases, with 17 bases spanning the gap. This table comes from immunoSEQ multiplex PCR, and its TCRdb copy is limited to in-frame clones, with some not included. The profile covers approximately 110,000 clones, with approximately 85% appearing a single time and 9.5% to 15% taken by the ten largest. Notes on the study in general: Dominant at 160-218 and 743-854, vaccine-associated CD4 TCRs also spanned spike.

The sequence was collected from an adult in good health. The specimen comprised peripheral blood, sampled on day 0 of MenACWY control vaccination. The gene calls are TRBV24-1 and TRBJ2-7; D may correspond to TRBD1 or TRBD2 (7 bases each). Here the CDR3 DNA reads TGTGCCACCAGTGCCGCAGGGACAGCGGGGGAGCAGTACTTC. As protein: CATSAAGTAGEQYF.